Presented here are 29 T cell receptor beta chains from one specimen sequenced in a study of blood T cell repertoires in COVID-19. The repertoire was sequenced with immunoSEQ multiplex PCR; TCRdb's copy has only in-frame clones and lacks some. Of about 140,000 clones detected, about 77% appear once; the ten largest clones hold roughly 9%. Material: peripheral blood. The receptor set was obtained from a woman aged 45-65 years with active or convalescent COVID-19.

The V gene is TRBV4-2, the J gene TRBJ2-3, with 10 bases matching TRBD2. Germline-derived CDR1 and CDR2 are LGHNA and YNFKEQ. The CDR3 sequence is 18 residues long. Trimming removed 0 bases from V and 2 bases from J; junction bases left unmatched: 8. Here the CDR3 reads CASSQDWSGRGATDTQYF. The CDR3 nucleotides are TGTGCCAGCAGCCAAGATTGGAGCGGGAGGGGGGCCACAGATACGCAGTATTTT.

The chain carries TRBV4-3 and TRBJ1-2, with D possibly being TRBD1 (6 bases). Trimming pared 4 bases from V and 7 bases from J, leaving 22 bases between. Germline CDR1 is LGHNA and CDR2 is YSLEER. This CDR3 spans 16 amino acids. This CDR3 reads CASSREEGGRRSGYTF. The CDR3 DNA is TGCGCCAGCAGCCGGGAGGAGGGGGGGAGACGGAGTGGCTACACCTTC.

The CDR3 sequence: CASSPLEGAGEQYF. The CDR3, as DNA: TGTGCCAGCTCACCACTCGAGGGGGCTGGGGAGCAGTACTTC. This chain joins TRBV18 and TRBJ2-7; TRBD1 aligns across 7 bases. The trim removed 1 base at V and 7 bases at J, leaving 7 bases unmatched. This CDR3 region has 14 residues. The V gene's germline CDR1 is KGHSH and CDR2 LQKENI.

The genes are TRBV5-6 and TRBJ1-2; possible D gene TRBD1, 6 bases. V gave up 5 bases and J gave up 5 bases, with 19 bases separating them. The CDR3 contains 15 residues. Germline values: CDR1 SGHDT, CDR2 YYEEEE. DNA for the CDR3: TGTGCCAGCAGACTTACCGGGCACCAGGGGTATGGCTACACCTTC. It codes for CASRLTGHQGYGYTF.

A single count supports this clone. The chain is built from TRBV4-3 and TRBJ1-6; no clear D gene. Trimming took 1 base from V and 7 from J, leaving 11 bases between them. Germline V CDR1 and CDR2: LGHNA, YSLEER. The CDR3 is 15 residues long. Here the CDR3 DNA reads TGCGCCAGCAGCCAAGTAACTGTCCGAAATTCACCCCTCCACTTT. Translating it yields CASSQVTVRNSPLHF.

In its sample, this clone was seen many times. The J gene is TRBJ1-2, the V gene TRBV9; TRBD1 agrees at 7 bases. The V segment lost 1 base and the J segment 7 bases; nucleotides outside the gene matches: 7. The CDR3 sequence is 14 residues long. The germline gives CDR1 SGDLS, CDR2 YYNGEE. The CDR3: CASSVLDRDGGYTF. The CDR3 DNA sequence: TGTGCCAGCAGCGTACTCGACAGGGATGGTGGCTACACCTTC.

The chain employs TRBV25-1 and TRBJ1-5; 12 nucleotides match TRBD1. This CDR3 region has 15 residues. Looked up from germline, CDR1 is MGHDK and CDR2 is SYGVNS. V lost 6 bases, J lost 3 bases, and 3 bases stayed unmatched. Here the CDR3 reads CASRGTGGHNQPQHF. In DNA, the CDR3 is TGTGCCAGCAGGGGGACAGGGGGCCACAATCAGCCCCAGCATTTT.

The chain is built from TRBV5-5 and TRBJ2-5, with D possibly matching TRBD2 (6 bases). Germline assignment: CDR1 SGHKS and CDR2 YYEKEE (reference sequence). The CDR3 is 14 amino acids. The V end was cut by 4 bases, the J end by 1 base, with 11 bases between. CDR3 in amino acids: CASSQTGGQETQYF. Written as DNA, the CDR3 is TGTGCCAGCAGCCAGACCGGGGGCCAAGAGACCCAGTACTTC.

DNA for the CDR3: TGTGCCAGCAGTCGCACAGGGGCCTACAATGAGCAGTTCTTC. Translation: CASSRTGAYNEQFF. The chain links TRBV6-5 to TRBJ2-1; 7 bases are a match to TRBD1. J lost 2 bases, V lost 5 bases, and 3 bases had no gene match. The CDR3 contains 14 residues. The germline V gene encodes CDR1 MNHEY and CDR2 SVGAGI.

The V call is TRBV14, the J call TRBJ2-7, with 10 bases aligning to TRBD2. V was pared by 0 bases and J by 6 bases, with 17 bases of the junction left unmatched. Germline CDR1 reads SGHDN; CDR2 reads FVKESK. The CDR3 runs 19 residues. CDR3: CASSQDGLAGAGPSGEQYF. CDR3 nucleotide sequence: TGTGCCAGCAGCCAAGATGGCCTAGCGGGGGCCGGACCCTCTGGCGAGCAGTACTTC. The complete variable domain, with remaining parts taken from reference TRBV14 and TRBJ2-7, reads EAGVTQFPSHSVIEKGQTVTLRCDPISGHDNLYWYRRVMGKEIKFLLHFVKESKQDESGMPNNRFLAERTGGTYSTLKVQPAELEDSGVYFCASSQDGLAGAGPSGEQYFGPGTRLTVT.

This clone was counted only a few times. This chain uses TRBV10-2 with TRBJ1-2; D gene unclear. In germline, CDR1 is WSHSY, CDR2 SAAADI. The CDR3 extends over 14 amino acids. V was clipped by 0 bases and J by 4 bases, with 9 bases between them. The CDR3 region has the DNA TGCGCCAGCAGTGAGTCTGGCGGCTCCTATGGCTACACCTTC. It specifies CASSESGGSYGYTF.

V is TRBV4-2 and J is TRBJ1-5, with D uncertain. CDR1 and CDR2 from the germline V gene are LGHNA and YNFKEQ. The CDR3 totals 16 residues. Trimming took off 1 base at V and 0 bases at J, with 10 bases between the two ends. The CDR3 spells CASSQVPVNSNQPQHF. CDR3 DNA sequence: TGTGCCAGCAGCCAAGTCCCGGTTAATAGCAATCAGCCCCAGCATTTT.

CDR3 amino acids: CASSRARADPSDYSYNEQFF. The CDR3 DNA reads TGCGCCAGCAGCCGAGCCAGGGCGGATCCCAGCGATTACTCCTACAATGAGCAGTTCTTC. The chain recombines TRBV5-1 with TRBJ2-1, with a weak D call TRBD1 (5 bases). Germline values: CDR1 SGHRS, CDR2 YFSETQ. This CDR3 is 20 amino acids long. Between the trimmed V and J ends, which lost 4 bases and 0 bases, there was a span of 26 bases.

The V gene is TRBV28, the J gene TRBJ1-4, with 10 nucleotides matching TRBD1. CDR1 is MDHEN and CDR2 is SYDVKM in the germline V gene. V was clipped by 7 bases and J by 8 bases; unmatched bases: 10. There are 15 residues in the CDR3. The CDR3 DNA reads as TGTGCCAGCACCCAACCGGGACAGGGGAGCGAAAAACTGTTTTTT. Residues: CASTQPGQGSEKLFF.

This clone was found a few times. The chain joins TRBV18 to TRBJ1-2; the D gene is possibly TRBD1 (6 bases). V lost 2 bases and J 1 base, leaving 14 bases between the germline ends. The CDR3 is 16 amino acids. Looked up from germline, CDR1 is KGHSH and CDR2 is LQKENI. The CDR3 loop reads CASSPTGQHLNYGYTF. In nucleotides, the CDR3 is TGTGCCAGCTCACCAACCGGACAGCATCTTAACTATGGCTACACCTTC.

V is TRBV19 and J is TRBJ1-1; the D is unclear. CDR3 length: 13 amino acids. Germline assignment: CDR1 LNHDA and CDR2 SQIVND (reference sequence). Trimming removed 3 bases at V and 3 bases at J, with 8 bases between. The CDR3 DNA sequence: TGTGCCAGTAGTATCGGGGTGGACACTGAAGCTTTCTTT. Its protein is CASSIGVDTEAFF. Full variable domain (remainder filled in from reference TRBV19 and TRBJ1-1): DGGITQSPKYLFRKEGQNVTLSCEQNLNHDAMYWYRQDPGQGLRLIYYSQIVNDFQKGDIAEGYSVSREKKESFPLTVTSAQKNPTAFYLCASSIGVDTEAFFGQGTRLTVV.

J is TRBJ2-5 and V is TRBV6-5; 7 bases match TRBD1. This CDR3 comprises 14 residues. The germline V gene has CDR1 MNHEY and CDR2 SVGAGI. With V trimmed by 6 bases and J by 3 bases, 7 bases remained unmatched. The CDR3 loop is CASRKGQRKETQYF. For the CDR3, the DNA is TGTGCCAGCAGAAAGGGACAGAGGAAAGAGACCCAGTACTTC.

The CDR3: CASSPQKPNEKLFF. The CDR3 DNA sequence: TGTGCCAGCAGCCCACAGAAACCGAATGAAAAACTGTTTTTT. The V call is TRBV7-2, the J call TRBJ1-4; D uncertain. CDR3 length: 14 amino acids. Trimming shortened V by 5 bases and J by 5 bases, and 12 bases separated the two germline ends. Germline V lookup: CDR1 SGHTA, CDR2 FQGNSA.

The table lists this clone with a count of one. The chain couples TRBV19 to TRBJ2-1; 9 bases agree with TRBD2. The length of the CDR3 is 13 residues. Per germline, CDR1 LNHDA and CDR2 SQIVND (reference sequence). V gave up 10 bases and J gave up 6 bases; unmatched junction bases: 7. The CDR3 protein is CATRLAASNEQFF. The CDR3 region has the DNA TGTGCCACCCGACTAGCGGCTTCCAATGAGCAGTTCTTC.

The V and J genes are TRBV12-3 or TRBV12-4 and TRBJ2-3; D gene ambiguous. V lost 0 bases to trimming and J lost 3 bases, with 4 bases between them. The CDR3 consists of 13 residues. The CDR3 region is CASSLAPTDTQYF. The CDR3 DNA sequence: TGTGCCAGCAGTTTAGCTCCTACAGATACGCAGTATTTT.

This clone has only a few counts. This rearrangement joins TRBV6-5 to TRBJ1-2; TRBD1 matches at 11 bases. V shed 7 bases and J 7 bases; nucleotides not matched to a gene: 11. The germline gives CDR1 MNHEY, CDR2 SVGAGI. This CDR3 has 15 amino acids. The CDR3 DNA reads as TGTGCCAGCAACTCGAGGACAGGGGGCGCCGGTGGCTACACCTTC. This encodes CASNSRTGGAGGYTF.

The chain combines TRBV6-7 with TRBJ1-1; D gene uncertain. TRBV6-7 is assigned to the ORF class and has an uncertain function. CDR3 length: 15 residues. V was cut by 7 bases and J by 4 bases, with 19 bases left in between. Here the CDR3 DNA reads TGTGCCAGCACCTACCGCCAGGTTGGGTCCACTGAAGCTTTCTTT. It translates to CASTYRQVGSTEAFF.

This clone has a handful of counts. This chain connects TRBV18 to TRBJ1-6; D perhaps matches TRBD1 (6 bases). The CDR3 totals 14 residues. Per the germline V gene, CDR1 is KGHSH and CDR2 is LQKENI. V dropped 6 bases and J dropped 5 bases, with 11 bases sitting between them. The CDR3 coding sequence is TGTGCCAGCTCCCGGGACACCCATAATTCACCCCTCCACTTT. Residues: CASSRDTHNSPLHF. Combining the CDR3 with reference TRBV18 and TRBJ1-6 gives the whole variable domain NAGVMQNPRHLVRRRGQEARLRCSPMKGHSHVYWYRQLPEEGLKFMVYLQKENIIDESGMPKERFSAEFPKEGPSILRIQQVVRGDSAAYFCASSRDTHNSPLHFGNGTRLTVT.

This sequence joins TRBV10-3 and TRBJ2-1, with TRBD2 matching over 10 bases. This CDR3 region has 14 residues. Per germline, CDR1 ENHRY and CDR2 SYGVKD. The junction had 4 bases not matched to a gene; V was cut back by 6 bases and J by 5 bases. CDR3 region: CAIRRLAGHNEQFF. The CDR3 DNA is TGTGCCATCAGGCGACTAGCGGGCCACAATGAGCAGTTCTTC.

Here the CDR3 reads CASSPRSGRYEQYF. The DNA for the CDR3 is TGTGCCAGCAGCCCCCGCAGCGGGAGATACGAGCAGTACTTC. The chain links TRBV6-5 to TRBJ2-7, with 8 bases fitting TRBD2. This CDR3 has 14 residues. J lost 4 bases, V lost 6 bases, and 8 bases had no gene match. Germline CDR1 is MNHEY and CDR2 is SVGAGI.

The gene calls are TRBV29-1 and TRBJ1-1; D is uncertain. The germline CDR1 and CDR2 sequences are SQVTM and ANQGSEA. V gave up 4 bases and J gave up 4 bases, with 13 bases separating them. The CDR3 length is 13 residues. The CDR3 sequence: CSVGGGFGTEAFF. DNA of the CDR3: TGCAGCGTTGGAGGAGGGTTTGGCACTGAAGCTTTCTTT.

This chain connects TRBV29-1 to TRBJ2-7, with D perhaps TRBD1 (5 bases). V lost 4 bases and J lost 3, with 10 bases in between. This CDR3 is 12 amino acids long. Germline V gives CDR1 SQVTM, CDR2 ANQGSEA. The CDR3 nucleotides are TGCAGCGTTGTGCAGGGTATCTACGAGCAGTACTTC. Translating gives CSVVQGIYEQYF.

This chain joins TRBV2 and TRBJ2-2; 9 bases map to TRBD1. The CDR3 is 16 residues long. V lost 4 bases and J lost 5; bases outside the gene matches: 8. Germline V gene sequence: CDR1 SNHLY, CDR2 FYNNEI. The CDR3 region has the DNA TGTGCCAGCAGTGCGGGACAGGGCCCGGGGACCGGGGAGCTGTTTTTT. Residues: CASSAGQGPGTGELFF.

The gene calls are TRBV18 and TRBJ1-1; D remains ambiguous. V gave up 0 bases and J gave up 5 bases, with 10 bases separating them. Per germline, CDR1 KGHSH and CDR2 LQKENI. CDR3 length: 14 amino acids. As DNA, the CDR3 is TGTGCCAGCTCACCACCCTCCGGGGAAACTGAAGCTTTCTTT. This translates into CASSPPSGETEAFF.